The entry below describes one T cell receptor beta chain. Profiling relied on immunoSEQ multiplex PCR, and the TCRdb table lists in-frame clones only, not all of them. In the table there are over a million clones, approximately 97% of which are singletons. This record belongs to a study of shared clonotypes between healthy human individuals. This clonotype was sampled from a man aged 25 to 40 in good health. The sequenced sample consisted of naive CD4+ T cells sorted from blood. Documented subset: CD45RA+ positively selected.

The CDR3 DNA is TGCAGCGTTCAGAACCCCCGGACAGGGGTGACTGAAGCTTTCTTT. It specifies CSVQNPRTGVTEAFF. The chain is built from TRBV29-1 and TRBJ1-1; TRBD1 matches at 9 bases. V gave up 5 bases and J gave up 5 bases; unmatched junction bases: 12. The CDR3 loop spans 15 amino acids. From germline, CDR1 is SQVTM and CDR2 ANQGSEA. The full variable domain, completed using reference TRBV29-1 and TRBJ1-1, is SAVISQKPSRDICQRGTSLTIQCQVDSQVTMMFWYRQQPGQSLTLIATANQGSEATYESGFVIDKFPISRPNLTFSTLTVSNMSPEDSSIYLCSVQNPRTGVTEAFFGQGTRLTVV.